The entry that follows covers one T cell receptor beta chain sequence. CDR3 size: 14 residues. The germline V gene encodes CDR1 SQVTM and CDR2 ANQGSEA. Trimming removed 6 bases from V and 5 bases from J; junction bases left unmatched: 8. This sample is drawn from a study of blood T cell repertoires in COVID-19. Using immunoSEQ multiplex PCR, the repertoire was profiled, and TCRdb retains in-frame clones only, with some absent. This sample has around 260,000 clones, with roughly 88% found just once. The V and J genes are TRBV29-1 and TRBJ1-5; TRBD1 matches 9 bases. The specimen sequenced was peripheral blood. This receptor was obtained from a human donor with COVID-19, enrolled during active disease. The donor label of this sample is uncertain. CDR3 nucleotide sequence: TGCAGCGTCCCCGGGACAGGGTGGGATCAGCCCCAGCATTTT. Residues: CSVPGTGWDQPQHF.